This TCR beta chain originates from a study of CD8+CD57+ T cells in acquired aplastic anemia. Across the study: CD4+ and CD8+ cells, once sorted, gave DNA averaging roughly 3 ug.

Study-wide findings and caveats: Roughly 27 sequences, all CD8+ CDR3, were shared between patients and controls.

Remarks on this clonotype: Its matching antigen is unknown.

Both TCR beta VDJ combination and CDR3 sequence profiling were carried out. Genomic DNA was the template for this profiling. MiXCR, applied by TCRdb to the reads, yields one record per CDR3 protein. The sample lists about 200,000 distinct CDR3 sequences, roughly 45% occurring once. The junction had 8 bases not matched to a gene; V was cut back by 6 bases and J by 3 bases. Germline V CDR1 and CDR2: SEHNR, FQNEAQ (reference sequence). The CDR3 runs to 14 residues. CD8+CD57+ cell expansion had been shown by flow cytometry in patients chosen for sequencing. This sequence joins TRBV7-9 and TRBJ2-7; TRBD2 matches at 7 bases. Input material: sorted CD4+, CD8+, or CD8+CD57+ T cells (not recorded which) from PBMCs. The sequence was collected from a human donor with aplastic anemia. In DNA, the CDR3 is TGTGCCAGCAGTGACTCGGCGGGGGTCTACGAGCAGTACTTC. As protein: CASSDSAGVYEQYF.